This section outlines one TCR beta chain sequence together with its context. Its target is not known. The CDR3 covers 16 residues. The V segment lost 4 bases and the J segment 3 bases; nucleotides outside the gene matches: 6. Germline values: CDR1 SGDLS, CDR2 YYNGEE. The primer mix had 60 V beta and 13 J beta primers. Clones were sequenced by immunoSEQ multiplex PCR, and TCRdb holds only the in-frame ones, with some missing. The repertoire includes some 91,000 clones, more than 80% of them detected once, and over 2% sits in the top ten. Time point described: after dendritic cell vaccination, including at tumor progression/relapse. These data belong to a study of glioma-infiltrating T cells after dendritic cell vaccination. General study findings and limits: No direct clonality-survival link was found; a diverse polyclonal response may matter. The cohort had few patients with full blood and tumor sets. Patients with more pretreatment TILs had longer time to progression and survival.

This chain links TRBV9 with TRBJ2-2, with TRBD2 matching 10 bases. The sequence came from a human donor with glioblastoma. The sequencing here drew on blood, taken after dendritic cell vaccination. CDR3 amino acids: CASSITSGEYTGELFF. As DNA, the CDR3 is TGTGCCAGCAGCATTACTAGCGGGGAGTACACCGGGGAGCTGTTTTTT.